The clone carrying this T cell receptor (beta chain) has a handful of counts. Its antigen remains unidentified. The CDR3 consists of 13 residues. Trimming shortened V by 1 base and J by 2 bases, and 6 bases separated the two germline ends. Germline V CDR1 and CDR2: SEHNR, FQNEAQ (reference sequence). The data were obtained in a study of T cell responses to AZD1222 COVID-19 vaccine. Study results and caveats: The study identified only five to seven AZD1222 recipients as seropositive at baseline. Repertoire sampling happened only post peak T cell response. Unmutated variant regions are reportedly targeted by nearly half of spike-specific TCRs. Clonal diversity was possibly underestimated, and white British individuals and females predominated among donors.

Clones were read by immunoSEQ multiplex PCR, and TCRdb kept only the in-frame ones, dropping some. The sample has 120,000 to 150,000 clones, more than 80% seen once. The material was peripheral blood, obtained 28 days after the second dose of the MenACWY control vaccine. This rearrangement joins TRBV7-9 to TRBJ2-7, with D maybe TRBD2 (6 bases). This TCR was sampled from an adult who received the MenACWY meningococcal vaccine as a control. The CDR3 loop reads CASSLGTTYEQYF. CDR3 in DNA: TGTGCCAGCAGCTTAGGGACTACCTACGAGCAGTACTTC.